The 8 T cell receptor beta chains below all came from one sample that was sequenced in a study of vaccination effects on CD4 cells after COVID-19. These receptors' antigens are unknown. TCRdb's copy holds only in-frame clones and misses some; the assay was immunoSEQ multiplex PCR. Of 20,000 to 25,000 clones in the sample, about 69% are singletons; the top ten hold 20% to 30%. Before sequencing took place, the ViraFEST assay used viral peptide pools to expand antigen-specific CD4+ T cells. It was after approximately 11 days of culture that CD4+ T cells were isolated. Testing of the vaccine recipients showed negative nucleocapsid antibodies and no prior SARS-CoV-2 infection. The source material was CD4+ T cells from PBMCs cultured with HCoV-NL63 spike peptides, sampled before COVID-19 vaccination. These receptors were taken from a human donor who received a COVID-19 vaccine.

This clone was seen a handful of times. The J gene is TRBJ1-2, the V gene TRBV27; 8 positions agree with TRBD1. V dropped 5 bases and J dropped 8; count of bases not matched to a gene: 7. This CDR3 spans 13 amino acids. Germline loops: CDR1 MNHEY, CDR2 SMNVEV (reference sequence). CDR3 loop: CASSPGTGGGYTF. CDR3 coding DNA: TGTGCCAGCAGTCCGGGGACAGGAGGCGGCTACACCTTC.

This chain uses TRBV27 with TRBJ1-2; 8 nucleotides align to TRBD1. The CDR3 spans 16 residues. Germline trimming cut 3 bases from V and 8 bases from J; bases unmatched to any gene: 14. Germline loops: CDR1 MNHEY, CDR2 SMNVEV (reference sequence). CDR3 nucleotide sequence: TGTGCCAGCAGTTTGATAGGTTCCCAAGGACAGGGCGGCTACACCTTC. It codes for CASSLIGSQGQGGYTF.

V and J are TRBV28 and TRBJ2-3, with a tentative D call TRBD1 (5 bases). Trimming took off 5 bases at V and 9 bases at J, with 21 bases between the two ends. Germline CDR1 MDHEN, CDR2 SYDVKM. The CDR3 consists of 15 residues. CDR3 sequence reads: CASSLPQGSWKTQYF. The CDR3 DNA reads TGTGCCAGCAGTCTCCCCCAGGGTAGCTGGAAGACGCAGTATTTT.

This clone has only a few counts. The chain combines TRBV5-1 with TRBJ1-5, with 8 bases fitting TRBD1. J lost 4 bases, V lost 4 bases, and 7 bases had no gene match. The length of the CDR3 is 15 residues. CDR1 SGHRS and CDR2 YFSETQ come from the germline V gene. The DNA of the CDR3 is TGCGCCAGCAGCGCCGGACAGGGCCCAAATCAGCCCCAGCATTTT. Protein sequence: CASSAGQGPNQPQHF.

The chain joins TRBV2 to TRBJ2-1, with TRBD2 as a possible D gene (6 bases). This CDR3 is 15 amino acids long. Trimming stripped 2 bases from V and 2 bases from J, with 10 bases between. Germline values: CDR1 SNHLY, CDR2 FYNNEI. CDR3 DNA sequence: TGTGCCAGCAGTGAACTCTGGGGGGCCTACAATGAGCAGTTCTTC. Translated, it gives CASSELWGAYNEQFF.

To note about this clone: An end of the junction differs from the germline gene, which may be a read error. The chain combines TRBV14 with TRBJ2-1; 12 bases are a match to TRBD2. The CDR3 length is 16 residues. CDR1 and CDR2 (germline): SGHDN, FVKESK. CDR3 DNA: TGTGCCAGCAACCAAAAGACTAGCGGGAGAGGTAATGAGCAGTTCTTC. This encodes CASNQKTSGRGNEQFF.

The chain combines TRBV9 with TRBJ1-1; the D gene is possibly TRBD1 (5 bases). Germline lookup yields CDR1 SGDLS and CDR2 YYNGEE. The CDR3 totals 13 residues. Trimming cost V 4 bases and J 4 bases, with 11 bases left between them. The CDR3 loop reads CASSPPGPTEAFF. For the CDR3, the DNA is TGTGCCAGCAGCCCGCCAGGGCCCACTGAAGCTTTCTTT.

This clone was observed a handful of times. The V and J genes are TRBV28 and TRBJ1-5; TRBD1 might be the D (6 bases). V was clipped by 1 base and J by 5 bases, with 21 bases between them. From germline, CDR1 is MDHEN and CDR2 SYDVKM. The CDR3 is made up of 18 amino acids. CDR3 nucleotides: TGTGCCAGCAGTTTATCCCAGGGGTTGGGCTCTTCGGATCAGCCCCAGCATTTT. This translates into CASSLSQGLGSSDQPQHF.